The rows below give T cell receptor beta chains drawn from one sample of a study of long-term antiretroviral therapy in people with HIV. The repertoire was sequenced with immunoSEQ multiplex PCR; TCRdb's copy has only in-frame clones and lacks some. The sample includes approximately 13,000 clones, 70% to 80% seen only once; the top ten take about a fifth. Sequences were derived from unsorted PBMCs, sampled 1.3 years before starting antiretroviral therapy. The receptor set was obtained from a man between 35 and 55 years old with HIV. Each CDR3 is given with its conserved first and last residue.

V gene	CDR3 protein
TRBV11-2	CASSLGTAYEQYF
TRBV30	CAWRSSGANVLTF
TRBV5-1	CASSLGTGYDEQFF
TRBV2	CASKVAGGTGDTQYF
TRBV18	CASSRISRGSYNEQFF
TRBV7-9	CASTREGTGRNSPLHF
TRBV7-2	CASSSNAGSLQETQYF
TRBV5-4	CASSPDRGLNYGYTF
TRBV14	CASSQETGLASLKETQYF
TRBV27	CASSPLGQGAIGGYTF
TRBV19	CASSTQGFYGYTF
TRBV5-1	CASSLEADQETQYF
TRBV9	CASSASGTGGGETQYF
TRBV6-5	CASSFTGETEAFF
TRBV5-1	CASSLGGTGNTIYF
TRBV6-1	CALPGGEVHEQYF
TRBV11-2	CASSLLTGYITDTQYF
TRBV5-1	CASSPTGYSNQPQHF
TRBV19	CASSVGQFTNYGYTF
TRBV5-8	CASSLVGRATEAFF
TRBV5-5	CASSPMGGRNEQYF
TRBV7-8	CASSFAGEWYEQYF
TRBV5-1	CASSPGQGAWDTEAFF
TRBV27	CASSFLDSPAYEQYF
TRBV4-1	CASSQGGSDRSPGSRGEKLFF
TRBV29-1	CSVSWGMNTEAFF
TRBV18	CASSQEALSAEQFF
TRBV30	CAWSRDSSYEQYF
TRBV11-2	CASSTGAGSYSPLHF
TRBV20-1	CSFDRERKLFF
TRBV6-5	CASSYSTTDLYGYTF
TRBV6-1	CASSRDRSGYEQYF
TRBV7-9	CASSPGTVIYEQYF
TRBV21-1	CASKWLSDEKLFF
TRBV9	CASSADRAYNSPLHF
TRBV21-1	CASKGPPSESSGNTIYF
TRBV7-9	CASDRGGEKLFF
TRBV9	CASSVGGEDTQYF
TRBV23-1	CASSQEGNQPQHF
TRBV7-8	CASSLAGTDLYGYTF
TRBV10-3	CAISELTENTGELFF
TRBV27	CASSRQGQMNTEAFF
TRBV19	CASSIGGRAMNTEAFF
TRBV11-3	CASTQGRELEAFF
TRBV4-1	CASSQDPSGAVNTEAFF
TRBV5-1	CASSLGGARDSPLHF
TRBV6-1	CASSSWQATEAFF
TRBV5-5	CASRAGTYNEQFF
TRBV11-2	CASSLEGYGYTF